This T cell receptor (beta chain) derives from a study of PD-1 blockade in classical Hodgkin lymphoma. Study observations and caveats: Exclusion removed patients who began nivolumab under 1 year after ASCT. A reduction in baseline TCR diversity was reportedly seen in newly diagnosed patients relative to healthy donors.

Comments on this clone: As yet, its antigen is unknown.

Assay used: immunoSEQ multiplex PCR; TCRdb lists only in-frame clones, some missing. The table records roughly 61,000 clones, approximately 90% of them present only once. After autologous stem cell transplantation all patients relapsed, and prior brentuximab vedotin exposure differed between cohorts. CDR1 is MNHEY and CDR2 is SMNVEV in the germline V gene (reference sequence). The CDR3 runs to 18 residues. V lost 4 bases and J lost 5; bases outside the gene matches: 16. V usage is TRBV27 and J usage is TRBJ2-5, with 10 bases lining up with TRBD2. Sequences were derived from peripheral blood mononuclear cells (PBMCs), sampled before the second cycle of nivolumab. This TCR came from a human donor with classical Hodgkin lymphoma. The CDR3 bases are TGTGCCAGCAGTTCCGACTTTCATAGCGGGAGGAGGTATGAGACCCAGTACTTC. Amino acid sequence: CASSSDFHSGRRYETQYF.